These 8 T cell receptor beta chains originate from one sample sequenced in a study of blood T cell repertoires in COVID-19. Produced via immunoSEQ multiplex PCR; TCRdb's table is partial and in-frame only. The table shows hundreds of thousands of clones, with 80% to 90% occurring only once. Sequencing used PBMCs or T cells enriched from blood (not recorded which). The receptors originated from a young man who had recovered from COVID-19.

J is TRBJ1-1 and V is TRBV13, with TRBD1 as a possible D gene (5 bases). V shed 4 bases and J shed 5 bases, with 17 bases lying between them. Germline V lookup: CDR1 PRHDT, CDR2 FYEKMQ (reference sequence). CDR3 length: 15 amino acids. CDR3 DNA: TGTGCCAGCAGCTCTTGGGGCCAGGGAGGGACTGAAGCTTTCTTT. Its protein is CASSSWGQGGTEAFF.

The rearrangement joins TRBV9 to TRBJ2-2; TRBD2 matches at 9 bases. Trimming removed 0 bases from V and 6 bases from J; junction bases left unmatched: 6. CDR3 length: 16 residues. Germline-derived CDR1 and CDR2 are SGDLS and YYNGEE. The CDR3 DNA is TGTGCCAGCAGCGTAGTGGTTAGCGGGAGCTCCGGGGAGCTGTTTTTT. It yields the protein CASSVVVSGSSGELFF.

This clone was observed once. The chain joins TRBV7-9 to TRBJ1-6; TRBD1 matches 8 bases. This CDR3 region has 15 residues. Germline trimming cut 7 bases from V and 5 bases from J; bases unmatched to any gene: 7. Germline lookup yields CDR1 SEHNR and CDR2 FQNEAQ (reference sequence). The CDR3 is CASTGQGANNSPLHF. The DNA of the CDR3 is TGTGCCAGCACCGGACAGGGAGCAAATAATTCACCCCTCCACTTT.

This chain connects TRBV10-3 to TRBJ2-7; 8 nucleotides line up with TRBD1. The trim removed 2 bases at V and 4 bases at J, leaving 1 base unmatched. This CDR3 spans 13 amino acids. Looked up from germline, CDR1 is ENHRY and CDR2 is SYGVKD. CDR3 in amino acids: CAISEGQGYEQYF. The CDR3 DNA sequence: TGTGCCATCAGTGAGGGACAGGGTTACGAGCAGTACTTC.

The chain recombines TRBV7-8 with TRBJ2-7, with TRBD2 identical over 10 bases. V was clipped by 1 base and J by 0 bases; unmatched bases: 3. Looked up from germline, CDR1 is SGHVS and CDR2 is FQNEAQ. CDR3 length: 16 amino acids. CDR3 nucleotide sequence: TGTGCCAGCAGCTTAGGGCCTAGCGGGGGCTCCTACGAGCAGTACTTC. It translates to CASSLGPSGGSYEQYF.

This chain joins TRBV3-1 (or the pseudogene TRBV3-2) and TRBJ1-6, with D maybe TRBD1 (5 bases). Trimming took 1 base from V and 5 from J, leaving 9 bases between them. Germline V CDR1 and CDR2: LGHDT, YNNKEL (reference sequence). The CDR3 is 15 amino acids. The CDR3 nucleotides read TGTGCCAGCAGCCAAGGACAGCCCGATAATTCACCCCTCCACTTT. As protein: CASSQGQPDNSPLHF.

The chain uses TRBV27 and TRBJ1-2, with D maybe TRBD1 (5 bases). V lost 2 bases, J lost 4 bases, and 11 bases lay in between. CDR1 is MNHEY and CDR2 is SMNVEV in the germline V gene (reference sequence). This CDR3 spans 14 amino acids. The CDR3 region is CASSLGREGYGYTF. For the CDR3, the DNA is TGTGCCAGCAGTTTAGGCAGGGAGGGCTATGGCTACACCTTC.

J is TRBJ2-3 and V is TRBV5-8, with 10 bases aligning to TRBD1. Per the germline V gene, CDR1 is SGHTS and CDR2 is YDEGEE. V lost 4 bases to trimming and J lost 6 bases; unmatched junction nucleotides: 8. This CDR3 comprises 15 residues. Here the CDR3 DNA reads TGTGCCAGCAGCACCTGGGACAGGGGCATGGATACGCAGTATTTT. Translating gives CASSTWDRGMDTQYF.